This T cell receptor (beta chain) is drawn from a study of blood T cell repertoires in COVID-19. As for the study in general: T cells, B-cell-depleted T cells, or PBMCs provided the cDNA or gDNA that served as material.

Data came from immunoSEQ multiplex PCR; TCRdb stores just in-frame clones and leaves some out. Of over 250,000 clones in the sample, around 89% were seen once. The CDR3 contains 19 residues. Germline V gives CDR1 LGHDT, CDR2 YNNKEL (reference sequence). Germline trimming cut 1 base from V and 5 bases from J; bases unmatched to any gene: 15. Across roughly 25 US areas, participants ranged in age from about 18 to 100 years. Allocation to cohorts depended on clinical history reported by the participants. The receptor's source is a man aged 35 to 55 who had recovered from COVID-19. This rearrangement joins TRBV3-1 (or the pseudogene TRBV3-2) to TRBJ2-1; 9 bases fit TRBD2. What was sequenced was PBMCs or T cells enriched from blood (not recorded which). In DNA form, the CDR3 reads TGTGCCAGCAGCCAAGTAAACCCCGGGCTAGCGGGGATAAACAATGAGCAGTTCTTC. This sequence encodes CASSQVNPGLAGINNEQFF.